Reported below is one T cell receptor (beta chain). The antigen is not known. CD45RO/CCR7/CD25/CD127/CD95/CD27 separated CD4+ naive, central memory, regulatory and stem cell-like memory cells by sorting. The authors reverse transcribed all of the isolated RNA, so sequencing captured expressed TCRB transcripts. The method was immunoSEQ multiplex PCR; TCRdb's version includes in-frame clones alone and lacks a portion of them. The sample gives around 340,000 clones, about a tenth of which show up once; around 1% is in the top ten. The data were taken from a study of beta chain features in type 1 diabetes. Study-level information: All samples combined gave just under 110 million sorted cells for examination.

Study results and limitations: Overrepresentation of cells with high TCR expression could result from cDNA sequencing. The influence of HLA type on TCRB rearrangement stayed undetermined. TCRB CDR3s from Type 1 diabetes patients were moderately but significantly shorter in all four CD4+ subsets.

This TCR derives from a man aged 25 to 40 with type 1 diabetes. Sample: central memory CD4+ T cells from blood.

The CDR3 loop reads CAIRGRDGSTDTQYF. The DNA of the CDR3 is TGTGCCATCAGGGGCAGGGATGGGAGCACAGATACGCAGTATTTT. J is TRBJ2-3 and V is TRBV10-3; D perhaps matches TRBD1 (5 bases). There are 15 residues in the CDR3. The V gene's germline CDR1 is ENHRY and CDR2 SYGVKD. Trimming left V 6 bases short and J 0 bases short, with 13 bases between.